This paragraph reports one T cell receptor (beta chain). The data stem from a study of T cell changes during pregnancy in multiple sclerosis. This CDR3 is built from 16 residues. V was trimmed by 5 bases and J by 7 bases, leaving 23 bases between them. CDR1 is SGHTA and CDR2 is FQGNSA in the germline V gene. The assay was immunoSEQ multiplex PCR, and TCRdb's table has in-frame clones only and misses some. This table holds some 89,000 clones, approximately 94% found once. This clonotype was obtained from a female donor with multiple sclerosis, enrolled in a pregnancy study. The starting material was peripheral blood, obtained in the third trimester of pregnancy. The rearrangement joins TRBV7-2 to TRBJ1-2; D is perhaps TRBD1 (6 bases). The DNA for the CDR3 is TGTGCCAGCAGCCAAGCGTCCGAATACAGGGAATGTGGCTACACCTTC. Translation gives CASSQASEYRECGYTF.